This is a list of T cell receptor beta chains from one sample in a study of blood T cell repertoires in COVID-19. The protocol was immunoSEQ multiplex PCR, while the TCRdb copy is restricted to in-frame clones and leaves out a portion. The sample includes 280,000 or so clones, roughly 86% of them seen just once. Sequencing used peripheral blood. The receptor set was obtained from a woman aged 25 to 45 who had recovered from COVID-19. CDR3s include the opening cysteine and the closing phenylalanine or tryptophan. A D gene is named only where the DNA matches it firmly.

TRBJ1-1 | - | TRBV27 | CASSLAADLNTEAFF | TGTGCCAGCAGTTTGGCCGCAGACTTGAACACTGAAGCTTTCTTT
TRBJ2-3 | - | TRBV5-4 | CASSDSRMVDTQYF | TGTGCCAGCTCGGACTCACGGATGGTGGATACGCAGTATTTT
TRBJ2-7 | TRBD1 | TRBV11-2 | CASSLSQGAYEQYF | TGTGCCAGCAGCTTATCCCAGGGGGCCTACGAGCAGTACTTC
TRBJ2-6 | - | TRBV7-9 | CASSLWASGANVLTF | TGTGCCAGCAGCTTATGGGCCTCTGGGGCCAACGTCCTGACTTTC
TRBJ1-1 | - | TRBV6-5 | CASSYSGTPKPEAFF | TGTGCCAGCAGTTACTCAGGGACACCCAAGCCTGAAGCTTTCTTT
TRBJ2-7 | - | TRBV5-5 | CASSAEGGNEQYF | TGTGCCAGCAGCGCGGAGGGGGGGAACGAGCAGTACTTC
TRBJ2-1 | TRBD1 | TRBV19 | CASSWSGQGNNEQFF | TGTGCCAGTAGTTGGTCGGGACAGGGGAACAATGAGCAGTTCTTC
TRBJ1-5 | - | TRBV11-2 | CASSPAPRSNQPQHF | TGTGCCAGCAGCCCCGCCCCGCGGAGCAATCAGCCCCAGCATTTT
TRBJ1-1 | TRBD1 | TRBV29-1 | CSVELPTGEKTEAFF | TGCAGCGTTGAATTACCCACAGGGGAGAAAACTGAAGCTTTCTTT
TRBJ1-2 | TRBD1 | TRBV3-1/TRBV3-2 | CASSQDRTGGGGYTF | TGTGCCAGCAGCCAAGACCGAACAGGGGGGGGTGGCTACACCTTC
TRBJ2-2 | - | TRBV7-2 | CASSSLRNTGELFF | TGTGCCAGCAGCTCGCTCAGGAACACCGGGGAGCTGTTTTTT
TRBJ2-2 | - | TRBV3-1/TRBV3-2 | CASSQDWTPNTGELFF | TGTGCCAGCAGCCAAGATTGGACACCGAACACCGGGGAGCTGTTTTTT
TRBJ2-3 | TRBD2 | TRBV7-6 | CASSLAPSGGEDTQYF | TGTGCCAGCAGCTTAGCCCCTAGCGGGGGGGAGGATACGCAGTATTTT
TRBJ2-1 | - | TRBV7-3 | CASSFGGSYNEQFF | TGTGCCAGCAGCTTCGGGGGATCCTACAATGAGCAGTTCTTC
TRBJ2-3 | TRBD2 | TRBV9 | CASSVGAGVVTDTQYF | TGTGCCAGCAGCGTAGGTGCGGGAGTAGTAACAGATACGCAGTATTTT
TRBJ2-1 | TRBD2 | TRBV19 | CASSIGTSGGSLNEQFF | TGTGCCAGTAGTATCGGGACTAGCGGGGGATCCCTCAATGAGCAGTTCTTC
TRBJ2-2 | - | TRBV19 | CASIGFTRGTGELFF | TGTGCCAGTATAGGTTTCACCCGAGGGACCGGGGAGCTGTTTTTT
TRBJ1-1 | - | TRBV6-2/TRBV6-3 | CASSLGGEAFF | TGTGCCAGCAGCCTGGGGGGTGAAGCTTTCTTT